Below, 24 T cell receptor beta chains from the same sample are listed, as sequenced in a study of cytomegalovirus exposure and HLA in healthy donors. The PCR used 60 Vbeta and 13 Jbeta primers. Libraries were prepared by immunoSEQ multiplex PCR; TCRdb keeps only in-frame clonotypes and omits some of them. The sample holds 99,000 or so clones, about three quarters seen once. The material sequenced was PBMCs. These TCRs come from a man between 60 and 75 years old in good health and CMV-seropositive.

This clone was found a few times. The V call is TRBV19, the J call TRBJ1-4, with 10 bases identical to TRBD1. The CDR3 has 14 residues. V was clipped by 7 bases and J by 8 bases; unmatched bases: 7. The germline CDR1 and CDR2 sequences are LNHDA and SQIVND (reference sequence). The CDR3: CASTQGQGYEKLFF. The DNA for the CDR3 is TGTGCCAGTACCCAGGGACAGGGGTACGAAAAACTGTTTTTT. Combining the CDR3 with reference TRBV19 and TRBJ1-4 gives the whole variable domain DGGITQSPKYLFRKEGQNVTLSCEQNLNHDAMYWYRQDPGQGLRLIYYSQIVNDFQKGDIAEGYSVSREKKESFPLTVTSAQKNPTAFYLCASTQGQGYEKLFFGSGTQLSVL.

The V call is TRBV7-2, the J call TRBJ2-1; tentative D call: TRBD2 (6 bases). The CDR3 runs 14 residues. Germline V gene sequence: CDR1 SGHTA, CDR2 FQGNSA. V was trimmed by 6 bases and J by 7 bases, leaving 16 bases between them. DNA for the CDR3: TGTGCCAGCAGTAAGGGCCGGGGGTGGAATGAGCAGTTCTTC. As protein: CASSKGRGWNEQFF.

This clone was seen just once. The rearrangement links TRBV10-2 to TRBJ2-3; 13 bases are shared with TRBD2. The CDR3 runs to 14 residues. CDR1 is WSHSY and CDR2 is SAAADI in the germline V gene. J gave up 5 bases and V 4 bases, and 0 bases lay outside the gene matches. CDR3 DNA sequence: TGCGCCAGCAGTGGACTAGCGGGGGGAGATACGCAGTATTTT. Protein product: CASSGLAGGDTQYF.

V usage is TRBV6-4 and J usage is TRBJ2-1; TRBD2 might be the D (5 bases). From germline, CDR1 is MRHNA and CDR2 SNTAGT. Trimming left V 0 bases short and J 0 bases short, with 9 bases between. The CDR3 length is 16 residues. The CDR3 protein is CASSDSVGSSYNEQFF. The CDR3 DNA follows: TGTGCCAGCAGTGACTCGGTGGGGAGCTCCTACAATGAGCAGTTCTTC.

CDR3 amino acids: CASSVHPRSGGGTGELFF. DNA for the CDR3: TGCGCCAGCAGCGTCCATCCCCGTAGCGGGGGTGGTACCGGGGAGCTGTTTTTT. V usage is TRBV4-1 and J usage is TRBJ2-2; 9 bases are shared with TRBD2. Per the germline V gene, CDR1 is MGHRA and CDR2 is YSYEKL. The CDR3 sequence is 18 residues long. The junction had 15 bases not matched to a gene; V was cut back by 5 bases and J by 5 bases.

CDR3 coding DNA: TGTGCCTGGAGTGTACAACCCTATGGCTACACCTTC. It translates to CAWSVQPYGYTF. The V call is TRBV30, the J call TRBJ1-2; D not resolved. CDR1 GTSNPN and CDR2 SVGIG come from the germline V gene (reference sequence). V gave up 0 bases and J gave up 4 bases, with 6 bases separating them. This CDR3 contains 12 residues.

This chain joins TRBV30 and TRBJ1-6; 8 positions match TRBD1. The CDR3 extends over 13 amino acids. The V and J ends lost 6 bases and 5 bases, in that order; junction bases with no gene match: 3. Germline assignment: CDR1 GTSNPN and CDR2 SVGIG (reference sequence). For the CDR3, the DNA is TGTGCCTGTACGGACAGGGATAATTCACCCCTCCACTTT. It yields the protein CACTDRDNSPLHF. Together with reference TRBV30 and TRBJ1-6, the CDR3 gives the full variable domain: SQTIHQWPATLVQPVGSPLSLECTVEGTSNPNLYWYRQAAGRGLQLLFYSVGIGQISSEVPQNLSASRPQDRQFILSSKKLLLSDSGFYLCACTDRDNSPLHFGNGTRLTVT.

The rearrangement uses TRBV4-2 and TRBJ2-1; 12 nucleotides line up with TRBD2. Germline trimming cut 6 bases from V and 8 bases from J; bases unmatched to any gene: 14. CDR1 is LGHNA and CDR2 is YNFKEQ in the germline V gene. CDR3 length equals 17 residues. The CDR3 protein is CASRQPLAGGPGDEQFF. The CDR3 DNA reads TGTGCCAGCAGACAACCCCTAGCGGGGGGGCCTGGGGATGAGCAGTTCTTC.

This chain joins TRBV28 and TRBJ2-2; the match to TRBD1 covers 9 bases. Germline V gene data show CDR1 as MDHEN and CDR2 as SYDVKM. V lost 5 bases, J lost 4 bases, and 8 bases stayed unmatched. The CDR3 is 16 amino acids. The CDR3 loop is CASSIPGTGTTGELFF. The CDR3 nucleotides are TGTGCCAGCAGTATACCCGGGACAGGGACCACCGGGGAGCTGTTTTTT.

This sequence joins TRBV2 and TRBJ2-7, with a tentative D call TRBD2 (6 bases). The V end was cut by 7 bases, the J end by 4 bases, with 14 bases between. The germline CDR1 and CDR2 sequences are SNHLY and FYNNEI. The length of the CDR3 is 13 residues. The CDR3 nucleotides read TGTGCCAGCAAACGGGACGGACTATACGAGCAGTACTTC. This translates into CASKRDGLYEQYF.

The DNA of the CDR3 is TGTGCCAGCAGCTCGCGAGGGGGCTTAATAAGCACAGATACGCAGTATTTT. Translated, it gives CASSSRGGLISTDTQYF. V is TRBV9 and J is TRBJ2-3, with 7 bases lining up with TRBD1. The CDR3 has 17 amino acids. Germline loops: CDR1 SGDLS, CDR2 YYNGEE. Losses at the gene ends were 4 bases for V and 0 bases for J; bases not matched to a gene: 11.

The chain is built from TRBV29-1 and TRBJ2-5; D possibly corresponds to TRBD2 (7 bases). The CDR3 sequence is 12 residues long. Germline V gene lookup returns CDR1 SQVTM and CDR2 ANQGSEA. V gave up 5 bases and J gave up 5 bases, with 12 bases separating them. CDR3 nucleotide sequence: TGCAGCGTTAGGGGGGGGTCGGAGACCCAGTACTTC. Amino acids: CSVRGGSETQYF.

This clone was observed a few times. V usage is TRBV2 and J usage is TRBJ2-3; TRBD2 aligns across 7 bases. This CDR3 region has 15 residues. V was pared by 4 bases and J by 0 bases, with 4 bases of the junction left unmatched. In germline, CDR1 is SNHLY, CDR2 FYNNEI. The CDR3 sequence: CASSVSGSSTDTQYF. CDR3 nucleotide sequence: TGTGCCAGCAGTGTTAGCGGGTCAAGCACAGATACGCAGTATTTT.

The chain joins TRBV10-3 to TRBJ2-5, with 8 bases matching TRBD1. The DNA end lines up better with TRBJ2-7; the J call may be wrong. Per germline, CDR1 ENHRY and CDR2 SYGVKD. The CDR3 runs 13 residues. CDR3 DNA sequence: TGTGCCACCTTCGGACAGGGATCCTACGAGCAGTACTTC. It is translated as CATFGQGSYEQYF.

CDR3: CASSSGPGTGETQYF. Here the CDR3 DNA reads TGTGCCAGCTCTAGCGGACCCGGGACCGGAGAGACCCAGTACTTC. This chain links TRBV18 with TRBJ2-5; possible D gene TRBD2, 6 bases. Trimming removed 6 bases from V and 4 bases from J, with 18 bases in between. Germline CDR1 reads KGHSH; CDR2 reads LQKENI. The CDR3 is 15 residues long.

V gene TRBV29-1 combines with J gene TRBJ2-5, with 12 nucleotides matching TRBD1. Trimming removed 6 bases from V and 2 bases from J; junction bases left unmatched: 16. Germline V gene data show CDR1 as SQVTM and CDR2 as ANQGSEA. This CDR3 contains 18 residues. DNA for the CDR3: TGCAGCGTCCTAAGGTCCCGGGACAGGGGGCAGCCACAAGAGACCCAGTACTTC. This encodes CSVLRSRDRGQPQETQYF.

The J gene is TRBJ2-3, the V gene TRBV15; 7 bases are a match to TRBD1. The CDR3 is made up of 15 amino acids. Germline-derived CDR1 and CDR2 are LNHNV and YYDKDF (reference sequence). V gave up 5 bases and J gave up 3 bases; unmatched junction bases: 8. Written as DNA, the CDR3 is TGTGCCACCAGCGAGACAGGGCTTGGGACAGATACGCAGTATTTT. Its protein is CATSETGLGTDTQYF.

This clone has more than one count but fewer than ten. The V and J genes are TRBV7-3 and TRBJ2-1; a possible D gene is TRBD1 (6 bases). The CDR3 spans 14 residues. The germline gives CDR1 SGHTA, CDR2 FQGTGA. The V end was cut by 3 bases, the J end by 6 bases, with 12 bases between. The chain's CDR3 is CASSLVTGSNEQFF. DNA of the CDR3: TGTGCCAGCAGCTTGGTGACAGGAAGCAATGAGCAGTTCTTC.

The chain recombines TRBV10-3 with TRBJ2-3; D not certain. CDR1 and CDR2 (germline): ENHRY, SYGVKD. The CDR3 spans 15 residues. V was trimmed by 6 bases and J by 2 bases, leaving 15 bases between them. This CDR3 is CAIRTQQGYTDTQYF. The CDR3 nucleotides are TGTGCCATCAGGACACAACAAGGCTACACAGATACGCAGTATTTT.

The gene calls are TRBV9 and TRBJ1-5, with TRBD1 identical over 7 bases. This CDR3 region has 14 residues. Trimming at V came to 3 bases and at J to 4 bases, leaving 4 bases not matched to a gene. Germline-derived CDR1 and CDR2 are SGDLS and YYNGEE. CDR3 amino acids: CASSAVGQNQPQHF. The CDR3 region has the DNA TGTGCCAGCAGCGCCGTGGGACAGAATCAGCCCCAGCATTTT.

The CDR3 nucleotides are TGCGCCAGCACTTACCGCGGGACAGGGTTTATCACTGAAGCTTTCTTT. The encoded protein is CASTYRGTGFITEAFF. The J gene is TRBJ1-1, the V gene TRBV10-2, with 9 bases aligning to TRBD1. There are 16 residues in the CDR3. V lost 7 bases and J lost 4; bases outside the gene matches: 13. Germline-derived CDR1 and CDR2 are WSHSY and SAAADI.

V and J are TRBV4-1 and TRBJ2-1, with D maybe TRBD2 (6 bases). The germline V and J ends were trimmed by 0 bases and 2 bases, with 26 bases remaining between them. CDR3 length: 21 residues. Germline CDR1 is MGHRA and CDR2 is YSYEKL. The CDR3 reads CASSQDNGAPKRDLTYNEQFF. The CDR3 coding sequence is TGCGCCAGCAGCCAAGATAACGGGGCCCCCAAAAGGGACTTAACCTACAATGAGCAGTTCTTC.

CDR3 sequence: CASSISPGQDKTNYGYTF. CDR3 coding DNA: TGTGCCAGTAGTATTTCCCCGGGACAGGACAAGACTAACTATGGCTACACCTTC. The chain is built from TRBV19 and TRBJ1-2; TRBD1 matches 8 bases. V was clipped by 3 bases and J by 0 bases; unmatched bases: 12. Germline lookup yields CDR1 LNHDA and CDR2 SQIVND (reference sequence). This CDR3 is built from 18 residues.

The rearrangement links TRBV19 to TRBJ1-1; D is possibly TRBD1 (6 bases). CDR1 is LNHDA, CDR2 SQIVND, per germline (reference sequence). The CDR3 extends over 13 amino acids. Trimming removed 6 bases at V and 5 bases at J, with 13 bases between. The chain's CDR3 is CASRPEGGTEAFF. The CDR3 nucleotides are TGTGCCAGTAGGCCAGAGGGGGGGACTGAAGCTTTCTTT.